These 10 T cell receptor beta chains were sequenced from one sample in a study of T cell responses to AZD1222 COVID-19 vaccine (dated by TCRdb to about 2021). Sample time point, as interpreted from the label and publication: about 28 days (+/-7) after the second vaccine dose. The treatment or condition label of this sample denotes: meningococcal conjugate vaccine given as trial control. The method was the immunoSEQ multiplex PCR assay. In TCRdb, the immuneACCESS table is reduced to in-frame sequences with V and J assigned. These tables do not hold every clone; where another copy was compared, an unresolved V gene accounts for under half, and the others remain unexplained. Across this sample there are more than 100,000 clones, with about 82% seen only once. The ten largest clonotypes hold less than 9.5% of the sample. This specimen consisted of peripheral blood, obtained 28 days after the second dose of the MenACWY control vaccine. Receptors were obtained from an adult who received the MenACWY meningococcal vaccine as a control.

This clone was detected only a few times. This chain joins TRBV5-1 and TRBJ2-5; 11 bases align to TRBD2. V lost 0 bases and J lost 4; bases outside the gene matches: 5. The CDR3 totals 16 residues. From germline, CDR1 is SGHRS and CDR2 YFSETQ. The CDR3 region has the DNA TGCGCCAGCAGCTTGGTTCCTAGCGGGGGGTCAGAGACCCAGTACTTC. It specifies CASSLVPSGGSETQYF. Full variable domain (missing parts from reference TRBV5-1 and TRBJ2-5): KAGVTQTPRYLIKTRGQQVTLSCSPISGHRSVSWYQQTPGQGLQFLFEYFSETQRNKGNFPGRFSGRQFSNSRSEMNVSTLELGDSALYLCASSLVPSGGSETQYFGPGTRLLVL.

The rearrangement uses TRBV9 and TRBJ1-1, with D possibly matching TRBD1 (6 bases). V gave up 3 bases and J gave up 2 bases, with 11 bases separating them. Germline V CDR1 and CDR2: SGDLS, YYNGEE. The CDR3 loop spans 14 amino acids. The CDR3 coding sequence is TGTGCCAGCAGCGGTTTGGGGGCAAACACTGAAGCTTTCTTT. Translating gives CASSGLGANTEAFF. Using reference TRBV9 and TRBJ1-1 for the parts outside the CDR3, the full variable domain is DSGVTQTPKHLITATGQRVTLRCSPRSGDLSVYWYQQSLDQGLQFLIQYYNGEERAKGNILERFSAQQFPDLHSELNLSSLELGDSALYFCASSGLGANTEAFFGQGTRLTVV.

CDR3 loop: CAVTGRAGGITEAFF. As DNA, the CDR3 is TGTGCCGTGACAGGTCGCGCGGGAGGGATCACTGAAGCTTTCTTT. The chain has TRBV6-5 and TRBJ1-1; D is possibly TRBD1 (6 bases). This CDR3 region has 15 residues. Trimming stripped 11 bases from V and 4 bases from J, with 23 bases between. Germline CDR1 and CDR2: MNHEY and SVGAGI.

This chain links TRBV7-2 with TRBJ1-4; the D gene is possibly TRBD1 (5 bases). Trimming took 1 base from V and 0 from J, leaving 12 bases between them. From germline, CDR1 is SGHTA and CDR2 FQGNSA. The CDR3 spans 17 residues. In nucleotides, the CDR3 is TGTGCCAGCAGCTTAGATAGCAGGGTCTCAACTAATGAAAAACTGTTTTTT. Translated: CASSLDSRVSTNEKLFF. The full variable domain, completed using reference TRBV7-2 and TRBJ1-4, is GAGVSQSPSNKVTEKGKDVELRCDPISGHTALYWYRQSLGQGLEFLIYFQGNSAPDKSGLPSDRFSAERTGGSVSTLTIQRTQQEDSAVYLCASSLDSRVSTNEKLFFGSGTQLSVL.

The rearrangement joins TRBV5-4 to TRBJ1-2; D uncertain. The V end was cut by 7 bases, the J end by 0 bases, with 16 bases between. This CDR3 comprises 15 residues. Looked up from germline, CDR1 is SGHNT and CDR2 is YYREEE (reference sequence). CDR3 sequence (DNA): TGTGCCAGCTTTAATGGAGTGGCGTCTAACTATGGCTACACCTTC. It encodes CASFNGVASNYGYTF. Full variable domain (outside the CDR3, taken from reference TRBV5-4 and TRBJ1-2): ETGVTQSPTHLIKTRGQQVTLRCSSQSGHNTVSWYQQALGQGPQFIFQYYREEENGRGNFPPRFSGLQFPNYSSELNVNALELDDSALYLCASFNGVASNYGYTFGSGTRLTVV.

The rearrangement links TRBV28 to TRBJ2-5; D might be TRBD2 (6 bases). V shed 6 bases and J shed 2 bases, with 13 bases lying between them. The CDR3 extends over 14 amino acids. Germline V gene sequence: CDR1 MDHEN, CDR2 SYDVKM. Here the CDR3 DNA reads TGTGCCAGCAGAACGCTGGGGGGACAAGAGACCCAGTACTTC. As protein: CASRTLGGQETQYF.

The J gene is TRBJ1-3, the V gene TRBV6-5; no reliable D call. Trimming took 11 bases from V and 0 from J, leaving 11 bases between them. The CDR3 totals 13 residues. CDR1 and CDR2 (germline): MNHEY, SVGAGI. CDR3 in amino acids: CAAQRFSGNTIYF. In DNA form, the CDR3 reads TGTGCCGCACAGCGGTTCTCTGGAAACACCATATATTTT.

The chain carries TRBV5-1 and TRBJ2-5, with 13 bases identical to TRBD2. This CDR3 is built from 16 residues. V shed 4 bases and J 4 bases; nucleotides not matched to a gene: 7. Germline V gene lookup returns CDR1 SGHRS and CDR2 YFSETQ. The CDR3 DNA reads TGCGCCAGCAGCGTTCGACTAGCGGGAGGCGGAGAGACCCAGTACTTC. Amino acid sequence: CASSVRLAGGGETQYF.

V is TRBV3-1 (or the pseudogene TRBV3-2) and J is TRBJ1-2; the D gene is possibly TRBD1 (5 bases). V lost 4 bases and J 4 bases, leaving 13 bases between the germline ends. Germline values: CDR1 LGHDT, CDR2 YNNKEL (reference sequence). The CDR3 is made up of 14 amino acids. CDR3 DNA sequence: TGTGCCAGCAGCCCACGGCAGGGTAGCTATGGCTACACCTTC. Amino acids: CASSPRQGSYGYTF.

The V call is TRBV3-1 (or the pseudogene TRBV3-2), the J call TRBJ1-2, with D possibly being TRBD1 (5 bases). This CDR3 comprises 13 residues. V was cut by 4 bases and J by 8 bases, with 14 bases left in between. Germline CDR1 is LGHDT and CDR2 is YNNKEL (reference sequence). CDR3 nucleotide sequence: TGTGCCAGCAGCCCCCCCCTGGGGGGAGGCTACACCTTC. This gives the protein CASSPPLGGGYTF.